This is a list of T cell receptor beta chains from one sample in a study of response to subunit inactivated influenza vaccine. TCRdb called the RT-PCR reads again in MiXCR, with one record for every CDR3 protein. The sample holds 650,000 to 800,000 distinct CDR3 sequences; approximately 15% are singletons and the top ten take less than 9%. The sample here was PBMCs from blood, taken 14 to 15 days before vaccination. The receptor source for this set is a man in his fifties or sixties who received an inactivated influenza vaccine. Each CDR3 is given with its conserved first and last residue. Each record gives: D gene, clone size, V gene, J gene, CDR3 protein, CDR3 DNA. A D gene is named only where the DNA matches it firmly. Some rows mark clone size as missing; the rest say once, few, many or name a class of expanded clone.

-	-	TRBV24-1	TRBJ2-1	CATSPGTEQFF	TGTGCCACCAGTCCCGGGACAGAGCAGTTCTTC
TRBD1	many	TRBV12-3/TRBV12-4	TRBJ1-1	CASTPPTGENTEAFF	TGTGCCAGCACCCCTCCGACAGGGGAGAACACTGAAGCTTTCTTT
-	few	TRBV4-3	TRBJ2-7	CASSQRGTTYEQYF	TGCGCCAGCAGCCAACGCGGGACAACCTACGAGCAGTACTTC
-	few	TRBV12-3/TRBV12-4	TRBJ2-2	CASSSLAGSNTGELFF	TGTGCCAGCAGTTCATTAGCTGGATCGAACACCGGGGAGCTGTTTTTT
-	few	TRBV2	TRBJ1-2	CASRTYGYTF	TGTGCCAGCCGGACCTATGGCTACACCTTC
TRBD1	few	TRBV6-1	TRBJ1-1	CASSPTGKGSEAFF	TGTGCCAGCAGTCCGACAGGGAAGGGCTCTGAAGCTTTCTTT
TRBD2	few	TRBV6-2/TRBV6-3	TRBJ2-7	CASSYPAGVSFFSYEQYF	TGTGCCAGCAGTTACCCGGCGGGAGTGTCCTTCTTTTCCTACGAGCAGTACTTC
-	-	TRBV5-1	TRBJ2-5	CASSGGRDQETQYF	TGCGCCAGCAGCGGCGGACGGGATCAAGAGACCCAGTACTTC
-	few	TRBV20-1	TRBJ2-7	CSASMGTVTYEQYF	TGCAGTGCCTCGATGGGGACGGTTACCTACGAGCAGTACTTC
TRBD2	-	TRBV6-5	TRBJ2-7	CASRNSGGEQYF	TGTGCCAGCAGAAACTCCGGGGGGGAGCAGTACTTC
-	few	TRBV27	TRBJ1-1	CASSFWGGDTEAFF	TGTGCCAGCAGTTTCTGGGGGGGAGACACTGAAGCTTTCTTT
-	many	TRBV27	TRBJ2-2	CASSLVGLTGELFF	TGTGCCAGCAGTTTGGTGGGACTCACCGGGGAGCTGTTTTTT
TRBD2	-	TRBV7-2	TRBJ2-1	CASSLGGAGGWHEQFF	TGTGCCAGCAGCTTAGGTGGAGCGGGAGGTTGGCATGAGCAGTTCTTC
TRBD2	-	TRBV6-2/TRBV6-3	TRBJ2-1	CASSPEGATSGGNEQFF	TGTGCCAGCAGTCCAGAGGGGGCTACTAGCGGGGGTAATGAGCAGTTCTTC
-	few	TRBV20-1	TRBJ1-1	CSARVTMNTEAFF	TGCAGTGCTAGAGTCACGATGAACACTGAAGCTTTCTTT
TRBD1	-	TRBV5-1	TRBJ1-4	CASRGQGGREKLFF	TGCGCCAGCAGGGGACAGGGAGGAAGGGAAAAACTGTTTTTT
TRBD1	many	TRBV6-2/TRBV6-3	TRBJ1-5	CASSRTQGEYSNQPQHF	TGTGCCAGCAGTCGCACACAGGGGGAGTATAGCAATCAGCCCCAGCATTTT
-	many	TRBV13	TRBJ2-7	CASSLGRGHMSSYEQYF	TGTGCCAGCAGCTTAGGCCGCGGGCACATGAGCTCCTACGAGCAGTACTTC
-	few	TRBV7-2	TRBJ2-3	CASSLSGGITDTQYF	TGTGCCAGCAGCTTAAGCGGTGGGATCACAGATACGCAGTATTTT
TRBD2	-	TRBV20-1	TRBJ2-1	CSAVTSGGAGEQFF	TGCAGTGCTGTAACTAGCGGGGGGGCCGGTGAGCAGTTCTTC